The T cell receptor beta chain described here comes from a study of cytomegalovirus exposure and HLA in healthy donors (TCRdb year 2017). For context, the study as a whole: In an earlier analysis of approximately 500 of the donors, less than 350 Gb of sequence data and 90 million to 120 million unique TCR beta sequences from approximately 180 million T cells were reported. An early release that covered fewer than 800 HLA-typed donors contained approximately 300 gigabases of sequencing data and tens of millions of unique TCR sequences. The genetic ancestry cluster associated with self-reported Caucasian donors included 65% to 90% of the 398 genotyped donors. The aim of the study was to test whether cataloging public T cell receptors could identify signatures of past pathogen exposure. Using immunosequencing, the study profiled T cell repertoires from 500 to 800 subjects and related those repertoires to cytomegalovirus serostatus. In addition to the first cohort of 666 subjects, a separate validation cohort of under 150 different subjects was used. High-throughput TCR immunosequencing, statistical association of individual TCRs with disease status, and machine learning were combined to predict cytomegalovirus infection status. A later analysis re-analyzed previously published TCR beta repertoires from roughly 600 donors and added high-resolution HLA genotyping to study TCR occurrence patterns. Rather than drawing on any new phenotypic data, the later analysis identified candidate immune exposures from TCR beta sequences and the way those sequences occurred across donors. An earlier analysis of more than 450 of the donors used high-throughput TCR beta sequencing to judge whether each TCR beta V gene segment behaved as functional or pseudogenic. Donor age, sex, ethnicity and CMV serostatus were compiled alongside the repertoire data. Genome-wide SNP genotypes for about 60% of the 666 donors were used in a later genetic analysis, which treated that subset as a discovery cohort. All discovery cohort repertoires had been generated using a single sequencing platform. HLA typing covered class I and class II loci at four-digit resolution. Typing coverage varied by locus: about 620-640 donors for A, B, C, DRB1 and DQB1; more than 500 for DQA1; 606 for DPA1; fewer than 480 for DPB1. Several DR-DQ haplotypes were handled as single units for association and clustering because linkage in the cohort was strong. On average, around 230,000 unique TCR beta nucleotide sequences were sequenced per donor among roughly 430 genotyped donors of the cohort, with around 19% of those sequences being non-productive. Summary of the overall study and its limitations: According to a later analysis, TCR association rates differed among HLA loci, with DRB1 alleles showing the most associated TCRs and HLA-C alleles showing the fewest. Specific HLA alleles were associated with 15,000 to 20,000 TCR beta sequences at a false discovery rate of 0.05 in a later analysis. Correlated functional status among segregating V segments might reflect linkage disequilibrium, but an unknown experimental factor could not be ruled out. A cluster of highly shared sequence variants was judged likely to represent a technical artifact of the sequencing pipeline. Most TCR sequences were observed very rarely across donors, whereas some public TCRs were present in many individuals. Roughly uniform sequencing depth across donors was assumed in presence/absence analyses, although this assumption may not hold. According to a later analysis, most CMV-associated TCR beta chains appeared to be HLA-restricted, and the HLA associations seemed to be driven largely by CMV exposure. When HLA alleles, especially DR and DQ, strongly co-occurred, attributing TCR associations to individual alleles was difficult. A further reported finding was that TCR beta sequences accurately predicted the HLA-A and HLA-B alleles for most subjects in the first cohort. HLA typing was unavailable for some donors at each locus, so association tests used only the typed subset. The study listed 150 to 200 TCR beta chains as associated with cytomegalovirus. In both the original and validation cohorts, the classifier was reported to diagnose cytomegalovirus status with high specificity and sensitivity. Some IMGT-functional V segments, including TRBV6-2 and TRBV6-3, could not be told apart with the 87-base-pair reads, so those segments were excluded. In an earlier analysis of some 540 of the donors, most TCR beta V segments appeared in productive rearrangements about 90% or about 30% of the time, broadly matching IMGT annotations. In a later analysis, HLA-associated TCR beta chains showed more clonal expansion and lower generation probabilities than non-associated chains that were equally common. The only immune exposure information available for the cohort was CMV serostatus. Three of the identified cytomegalovirus-associated TCR beta chains were confirmed in vitro to be specific for cytomegalovirus antigens. Several of the top co-occurrence clusters appeared to be linked to parvovirus B19, influenza, CMV and Epstein-Barr virus, according to a later analysis. Because counts were too low, roughly 18 rarely observed V segments, including chromosome 9 orphons, were left out of the earlier analysis of 587 of the donors. In a later genetic analysis, a missense DCLRE1C variant was associated with V-gene and J-gene trimming of TCR beta chains, and the association was replicated in an independent cohort. According to the authors, the approach could potentially be generalized to other disease states and immunological phenotypes. Only TCR beta chains were sequenced in this cohort, and the absence of alpha or paired-chain data limited detectable features. Compared with the roughly 670-donor mean, donors in an Asian-associated ancestry cluster had fewer N-insertions in productive TCRs, according to a later genetic analysis.

Including the terminal cysteine and phenylalanine, the CDR3 comprises 19 residues. Kept here is only the CDR3 DNA, which spans 57 bases and is read in frame from base 1. From a lookup of the germline V gene (reference sequence), CDR1 and CDR2 are LNHNV and YYDKDF. V is pared back by 5 bases and J by 0 bases, with 24 bases lying between the germline termini. Libraries were made using the immunoSEQ multiplex PCR assay. For the multiplex PCR, a mixture combining 60 forward primers for TCR Vbeta segments and 13 reverse primers for TCR Jbeta segments was used. A multiplex PCR assay on genomic DNA amplified the CDR3 region of rearranged TCR beta genes. The amplified TCR beta libraries were sequenced on the Illumina HiSeq System as 87-base-pair reads. As for the original processing: A later analysis tallied around 80 million unique TCR beta chains across the 666 repertoires, and about 10 million of those chains were shared by two or more donors. Raw reads were error-corrected and collapsed into unique sequences with a nearest-neighbor algorithm that merged closely related sequences to remove PCR and sequencing errors. Alignment of CDR3 sequences to IMGT reference sequences was used to assign V, D and J gene segments. Each retained sequence needed at least a six-nucleotide match to both a V gene segment and a J gene segment. Rearrangements were classified as productive when the CDR3 lacked stop codons and remained in frame with V and J, and all other rearrangements were classified as non-productive. CDR3 was defined by IMGT convention, running from the second conserved V-encoded cysteine to the conserved J-encoded phenylalanine. In an earlier analysis of 500 to 650 of the donors, sequences lacking an unambiguous match to a single V gene segment were excluded. An earlier analysis of 500 to 700 of the donors classified V segments as functional when productive rearrangements were above 56.7% and as segregating when the standard deviation between donors was above 5%. To diagnose cytomegalovirus status from the catalog of TCR beta chain sequences, a statistical classification framework was built. V and J gene assignment, in a later analysis, came from comparing TCR nucleotide sequences with IMGT/GENE-DB human TR gene sequences. The TCRdist pipeline was used in a later analysis to assign CDR3 sequences and most-parsimonious VDJ recombination scenarios. In a later analysis, every TCR beta chain was defined by the combination of its CDR3 amino acid sequence and its V-gene family, and reads without a unique V-gene family were dropped. As a way to deal with suspected cross-contamination and a sequencing artifact, a later analysis dropped 640 or so nucleotide sequences that were highly shared and had low generation probability. For each public chain, a later analysis derived a clonal expansion index from normalized ranks of inferred template counts within each repertoire. A later analysis computed generation probabilities with a VDJ recombination model fitted to out-of-frame rearrangements, and checked the results against IGoR. In a later analysis, TCR-TCR, TCR-HLA and TCR-CMV co-occurrence was scored with hypergeometric tests, and a repertoire-size bias correction was applied to TCR pairs. To estimate false discovery rates, a later analysis permuted the HLA or CMV assignments 20 times. In a later analysis, co-occurring TCRs were grouped using DBSCAN, with TCRdist sequence similarity added in when clustering inside HLA-allele-positive subsets. Repertoires with fewer than 30,000 or more than 120,000 public chains, plus five repertoires with anomalous nucleotide sharing, were excluded from co-occurrence clustering. The source is immuneACCESS, and TCRdb retained only in-frame sequences with V and J called. Part of the clones is not carried over; for the studies checked, unresolved V genes explain less than half of this, and the remainder is unexplained. V and J calls plus clone size are reproduced from that table; the DNA served to infer D and trimming. The sample table lists roughly 100,000 clones, under 80% of them with a count of one. 7.5% to 10% of the sample lies in the top ten.

The cohort comprised approximately 700 healthy bone marrow donors. Cohort members were all nominally healthy when sampled, although unrecorded immune exposures were likely present. The donor was CMV seropositive and was included in the group of about 290 seropositive cohort members. A peripheral blood sample was collected from each donor, and TCR beta sequencing was performed on peripheral blood mononuclear cells. The Qiagen DNeasy Blood Extraction Kit was used to extract genomic DNA from the blood cell samples. Note on this clone: The specificity of this receptor is unknown. No base quality information exists; no much larger clone differs at one position.

The TCR comes from a woman between 35 and 50 years old in good health and CMV-seropositive. Sequencing used PBMCs. The chain is made from TRBV15 and TRBJ2-3; the D gene cannot be resolved reliably. The nucleotides read TGTGCCACCAGCTCCCGGAGAGTGAATAGCCCAACTAGCACAGATACGCAGTATTTT. The translation is CATSSRRVNSPTSTDTQYF.